These 11 T cell receptor beta chains originate from one sample sequenced in a study of cytomegalovirus exposure and HLA in healthy donors. The PCR used 60 Vbeta and 13 Jbeta primers. Profiling relied on immunoSEQ multiplex PCR, and the TCRdb table lists in-frame clones only, not all of them. The repertoire holds approximately 150,000 clones, with roughly 74% as singletons. Sequenced material: PBMCs. These receptors originate from a male donor in good health and CMV-seronegative.

The genes are TRBV6-5 and TRBJ2-1; 9 positions agree with TRBD2. Germline CDR1 reads MNHEY; CDR2 reads SVGAGI. This CDR3 contains 15 residues. Trimming cost V 4 bases and J 5 bases; bases outside gene matches: 6. The CDR3 spells CASSSSGLANNEQFF. CDR3 DNA: TGTGCCAGCAGTTCGTCTGGACTAGCGAACAATGAGCAGTTCTTC.

The genes are TRBV9 and TRBJ2-7, with 10 nucleotides matching TRBD2. The CDR3 has 14 residues. Looked up from germline, CDR1 is SGDLS and CDR2 is YYNGEE. V gave up 4 bases and J gave up 0 bases; unmatched junction bases: 1. The CDR3 nucleotides are TGTGCCAGCAGCTCTAGCGGGAGCTCCTACGAGCAGTACTTC. It translates to CASSSSGSSYEQYF.

This clone came up a few times. V is TRBV5-4 and J is TRBJ2-3; 12 nucleotides agree with TRBD2. Per the germline V gene, CDR1 is SGHNT and CDR2 is YYREEE (reference sequence). CDR3 length equals 16 residues. V was pared by 5 bases and J by 2 bases, with 6 bases of the junction left unmatched. CDR3 sequence reads: CASSLGLAGNTDTQYF. As DNA, the CDR3 is TGTGCCAGCAGTCTCGGACTAGCGGGAAACACAGATACGCAGTATTTT. The full variable domain, completed using reference TRBV5-4 and TRBJ2-3, is ETGVTQSPTHLIKTRGQQVTLRCSSQSGHNTVSWYQQALGQGPQFIFQYYREEENGRGNFPPRFSGLQFPNYSSELNVNALELDDSALYLCASSLGLAGNTDTQYFGPGTRLTVL.

The chain is built from TRBV4-1 and TRBJ2-7, with 13 bases lining up with TRBD2. The CDR3 is made up of 14 amino acids. V was clipped by 6 bases and J by 4 bases; unmatched bases: 3. Germline CDR1 MGHRA, CDR2 YSYEKL. CDR3: CASRRGLAGYEQYF. The CDR3 nucleotides read TGCGCCAGCAGGCGGGGACTAGCGGGATACGAGCAGTACTTC.

The chain combines TRBV4-1 with TRBJ1-1, with a possible D match to TRBD1 (6 bases). This CDR3 is built from 15 residues. Trimming shortened V by 6 bases and J by 1 base, and 15 bases separated the two germline ends. The germline V gene encodes CDR1 MGHRA and CDR2 YSYEKL. CDR3 sequence (DNA): TGCGCCAGCAGAACAGGGCAAATGCGGAACACTGAAGCTTTCTTT. Translation: CASRTGQMRNTEAFF.

In its sample, this clone was seen a few times. This chain uses TRBV4-3 with TRBJ2-7, with D unclear. Trimming shortened V by 3 bases and J by 2 bases, and 14 bases separated the two germline ends. Looked up from germline, CDR1 is LGHNA and CDR2 is YSLEER. The CDR3 has 15 residues. The CDR3 sequence: CASSHQLEGTYEQYF. The CDR3 DNA follows: TGCGCCAGCAGCCACCAGCTAGAAGGTACCTACGAGCAGTACTTC.

The genes are TRBV6-6 and TRBJ2-7, with D possibly being TRBD2 (5 bases). Trimming cost V 8 bases and J 6 bases, with 14 bases left between them. Germline values: CDR1 MNHNY, CDR2 SVGAGI (reference sequence). The CDR3 has 12 residues. The CDR3, as DNA: TGTGCCAGCCGAAACGAACTAGGCGAGCAGTACTTC. Residues: CASRNELGEQYF.

This clone was seen only once. The chain carries TRBV7-9 and TRBJ2-5; D might be TRBD1 (6 bases). V was clipped by 3 bases and J by 1 base, with 6 bases between them. In germline, CDR1 is SEHNR, CDR2 FQNEAQ (reference sequence). This CDR3 is 13 amino acids long. The CDR3 protein is CASSFRGQETQYF. The CDR3 region has the DNA TGTGCCAGCAGCTTCAGGGGCCAAGAGACCCAGTACTTC.

CDR3 in DNA: TGTGCCAGCAGCCCCGGCTCTCTTGGGGGGGAGACCCAGTACTTC. It yields the protein CASSPGSLGGETQYF. The rearrangement joins TRBV13 to TRBJ2-5, with D possibly TRBD2 on 6 matching bases. V lost 5 bases and J lost 5, with 18 bases in between. The CDR3 has 15 residues. Germline V gene lookup returns CDR1 PRHDT and CDR2 FYEKMQ (reference sequence).

V usage is TRBV30 and J usage is TRBJ2-3; D is unclear. CDR1 GTSNPN and CDR2 SVGIG come from the germline V gene (reference sequence). V lost 5 bases and J lost 4, with 16 bases in between. CDR3 length: 14 residues. DNA of the CDR3: TGTGCCTGGCGTTCGCTTTCTGGAGCAGATACGCAGTATTTT. It yields the protein CAWRSLSGADTQYF.

This clone came up a few times. V usage is TRBV14 and J usage is TRBJ1-2; D not certain. CDR1 and CDR2 (germline): SGHDN, FVKESK. With 5 bases removed from V and 3 bases from J, the gap between germline ends came to 10 bases. This CDR3 is 13 amino acids long. CDR3 region: CASSVGPDYGYTF. The CDR3 DNA sequence: TGTGCCAGCAGCGTTGGGCCGGACTATGGCTACACCTTC.